This T cell receptor beta chain comes out of a study of human T cells and chemical hapten exposure. Study as a whole: Sensitizing treatment utilized 2% DPC over an approximately 2 cm by approximately 2 cm portion of upper inner arm skin. General study results and limits: DPC sensitization left the count of TCRs above 1 in 1000 unchanged.

This CDR3 contains 15 residues. Germline CDR1 reads MNHEY; CDR2 reads SMNVEV (reference sequence). This clonotype was seen just once. The antigen is undetermined. The germline gene is not matched at one end of the junction; a read error may be the cause. TCRdb re-derived calls from the RACE reads in MiXCR, one entry per CDR3 protein. The profile shows approximately 80,000 distinct CDR3 sequences, under 14% of them singletons. Time point here: patch test 3, about 24 weeks after DPC sensitization. Treatment reported: therapeutic diphenylcyclopropenone sensitization with weekly scalp DPC. Each donor was an alopecia patient between 18 and 70 years of age who qualified for DPC. Total RNA was extracted from unfractionated whole blood.

Sequenced here: whole blood, sampled in connection with sensitization to the hapten diphenylcyclopropenone (DPC). The TCR sequence derives from a woman between 45 and 65 years old with alopecia areata. Some clones in this sample may be carry-over from other donors' samples. This rearrangement joins TRBV27 to TRBJ1-2; TRBD1 might be the D (6 bases). In DNA form, the CDR3 reads TGTGCCAGCAGTTTAAGAACAGGGAGTTCCTATGGCCACACCTTC. Its translation is CASSLRTGSSYGHTF.